Listed here is a single T cell receptor (beta chain). The antigen is unknown. The primer mix had 60 Vbeta and 13 Jbeta primers. Profiling relied on immunoSEQ multiplex PCR, and the TCRdb table lists in-frame clones only, not all of them. The table shows approximately 100,000 clones, with approximately 80% occurring only once. This sample is drawn from a study of cytomegalovirus exposure and HLA in healthy donors. Regarding the study as a whole: It is likely that the observed cluster of highly shared sequence variants was a sequencing artifact. Reportedly, cytomegalovirus status was diagnosed with high sensitivity and specificity. Earlier analysis looked at TCR beta V segments, and most were productive about 90% or about 30% of the time.

The specimen was PBMCs. The sequence was collected from a middle-aged woman in good health and CMV-seropositive.

CDR3 sequence (DNA): TGCGCCAGCAGCCAACCCCGGGGTCCCCGGCTCTACGAGCAGTACTTC. Its protein product is CASSQPRGPRLYEQYF. The rearrangement uses TRBV4-1 and TRBJ2-7, with D maybe TRBD2 (5 bases). V was shortened by 2 bases and J by 3 bases, with 17 bases between the two germline ends. CDR3 length equals 16 residues. Per germline, CDR1 MGHRA and CDR2 YSYEKL.